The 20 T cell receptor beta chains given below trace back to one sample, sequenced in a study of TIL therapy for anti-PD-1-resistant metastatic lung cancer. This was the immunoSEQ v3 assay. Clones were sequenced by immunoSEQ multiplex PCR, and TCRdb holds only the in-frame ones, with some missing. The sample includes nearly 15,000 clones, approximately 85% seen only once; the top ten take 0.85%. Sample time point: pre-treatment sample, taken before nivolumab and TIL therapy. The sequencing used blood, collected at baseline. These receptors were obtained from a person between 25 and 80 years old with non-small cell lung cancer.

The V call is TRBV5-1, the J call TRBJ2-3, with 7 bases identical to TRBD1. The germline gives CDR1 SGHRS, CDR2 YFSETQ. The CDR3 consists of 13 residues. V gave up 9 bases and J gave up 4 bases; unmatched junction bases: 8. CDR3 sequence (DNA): TGCGCCACCCGAGGGGGCGGGTCAGATACGCAGTATTTT. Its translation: CATRGGGSDTQYF.

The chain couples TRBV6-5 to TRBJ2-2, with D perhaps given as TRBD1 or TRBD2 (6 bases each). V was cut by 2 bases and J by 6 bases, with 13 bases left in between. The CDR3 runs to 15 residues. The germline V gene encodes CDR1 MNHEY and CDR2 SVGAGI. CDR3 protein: CASSYLGGEAGELFF. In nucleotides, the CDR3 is TGTGCCAGCAGTTACCTCGGGGGCGAAGCCGGGGAGCTGTTTTTT.

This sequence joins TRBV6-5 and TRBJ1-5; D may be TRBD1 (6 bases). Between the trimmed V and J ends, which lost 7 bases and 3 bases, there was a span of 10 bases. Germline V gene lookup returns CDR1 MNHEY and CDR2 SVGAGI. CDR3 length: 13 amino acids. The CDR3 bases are TGTGCCAGCACGGGGACAAACAATCAGCCCCAGCATTTT. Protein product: CASTGTNNQPQHF.

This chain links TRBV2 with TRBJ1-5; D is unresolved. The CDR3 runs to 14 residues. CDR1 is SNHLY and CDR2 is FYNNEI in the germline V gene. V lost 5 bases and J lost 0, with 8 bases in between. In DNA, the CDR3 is TGTGCCAGCAGTCGGGTCCTTAGCAATCAGCCCCAGCATTTT. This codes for CASSRVLSNQPQHF.

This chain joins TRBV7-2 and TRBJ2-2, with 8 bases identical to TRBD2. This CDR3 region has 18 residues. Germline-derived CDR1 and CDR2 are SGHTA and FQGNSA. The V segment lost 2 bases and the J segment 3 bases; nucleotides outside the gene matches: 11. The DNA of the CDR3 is TGTGCCAGCAGCTTAAAACGGCGGGGGGCCTATTACACCGGGGAGCTGTTTTTT. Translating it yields CASSLKRRGAYYTGELFF. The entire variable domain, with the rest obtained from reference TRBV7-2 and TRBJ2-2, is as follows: GAGVSQSPSNKVTEKGKDVELRCDPISGHTALYWYRQSLGQGLEFLIYFQGNSAPDKSGLPSDRFSAERTGGSVSTLTIQRTQQEDSAVYLCASSLKRRGAYYTGELFFGEGSRLTVL.

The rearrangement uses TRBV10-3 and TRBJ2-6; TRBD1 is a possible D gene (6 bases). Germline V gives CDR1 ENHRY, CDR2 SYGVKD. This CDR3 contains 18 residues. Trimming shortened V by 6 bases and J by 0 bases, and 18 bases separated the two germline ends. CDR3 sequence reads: CAISRIQGRISGANVLTF. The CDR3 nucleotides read TGTGCCATCAGCAGGATACAGGGTCGGATCTCTGGGGCCAACGTCCTGACTTTC.

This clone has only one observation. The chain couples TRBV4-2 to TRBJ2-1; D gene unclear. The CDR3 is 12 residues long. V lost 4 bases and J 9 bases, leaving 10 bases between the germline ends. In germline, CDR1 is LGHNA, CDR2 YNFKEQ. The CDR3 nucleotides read TGTGCCAGCAGCCCCCTCGGTCCTGAGCAGTTCTTC. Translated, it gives CASSPLGPEQFF.

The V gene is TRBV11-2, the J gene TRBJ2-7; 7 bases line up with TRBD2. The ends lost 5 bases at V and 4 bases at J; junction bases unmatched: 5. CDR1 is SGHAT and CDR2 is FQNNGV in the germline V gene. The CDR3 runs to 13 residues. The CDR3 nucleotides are TGTGCCAGCAGCCCTGGACTAGAGTACGAGCAGTACGTC. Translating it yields CASSPGLEYEQYV.

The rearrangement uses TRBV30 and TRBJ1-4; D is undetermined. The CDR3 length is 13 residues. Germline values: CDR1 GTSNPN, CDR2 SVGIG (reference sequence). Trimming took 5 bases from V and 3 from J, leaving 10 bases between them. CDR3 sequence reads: CAWSGVPNEKLFF. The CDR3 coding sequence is TGTGCCTGGTCGGGAGTACCTAATGAAAAACTGTTTTTT.

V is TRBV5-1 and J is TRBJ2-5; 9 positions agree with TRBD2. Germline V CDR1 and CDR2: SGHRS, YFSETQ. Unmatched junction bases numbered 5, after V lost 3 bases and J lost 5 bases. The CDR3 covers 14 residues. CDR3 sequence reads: CASSSGTSYETQYF. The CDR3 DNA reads TGCGCCAGCAGCTCCGGGACTAGCTACGAGACCCAGTACTTC.

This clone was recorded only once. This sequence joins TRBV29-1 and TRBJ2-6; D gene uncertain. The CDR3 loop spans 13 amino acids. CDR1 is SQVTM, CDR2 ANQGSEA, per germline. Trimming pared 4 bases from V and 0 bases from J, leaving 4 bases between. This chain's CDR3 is CSVVSSGANVLTF. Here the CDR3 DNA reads TGCAGCGTTGTGTCCTCTGGGGCCAACGTCCTGACTTTC.

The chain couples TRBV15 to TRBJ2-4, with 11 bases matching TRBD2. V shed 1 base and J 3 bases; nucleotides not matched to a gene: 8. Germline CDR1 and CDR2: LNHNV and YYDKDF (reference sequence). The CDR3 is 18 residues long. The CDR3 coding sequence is TGTGCCACCAGCAGAGGTAGCGGGGGGGCCTCTGGCAAAAACATTCAGTACTTC. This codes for CATSRGSGGASGKNIQYF.

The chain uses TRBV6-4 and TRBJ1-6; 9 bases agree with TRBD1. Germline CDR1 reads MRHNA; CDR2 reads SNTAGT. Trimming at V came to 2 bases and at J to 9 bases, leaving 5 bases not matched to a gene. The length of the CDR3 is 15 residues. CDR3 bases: TGTGCCAGCAGTGACGGGGACAGGGACGGTTCACCCCTCCACTTT. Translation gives CASSDGDRDGSPLHF.

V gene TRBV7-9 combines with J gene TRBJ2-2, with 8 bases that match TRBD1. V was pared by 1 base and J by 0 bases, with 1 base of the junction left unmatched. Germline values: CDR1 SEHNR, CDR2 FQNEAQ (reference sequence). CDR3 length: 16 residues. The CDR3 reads CASSLGTGTNTGELFF. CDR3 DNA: TGTGCCAGCAGCTTAGGGACAGGGACGAACACCGGGGAGCTGTTTTTT.

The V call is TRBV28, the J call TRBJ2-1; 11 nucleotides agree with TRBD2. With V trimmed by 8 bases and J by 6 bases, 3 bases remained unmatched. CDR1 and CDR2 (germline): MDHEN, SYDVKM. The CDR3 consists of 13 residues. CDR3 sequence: CASLAGGPNEQFF. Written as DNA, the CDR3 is TGTGCCAGCCTAGCGGGGGGACCCAATGAGCAGTTCTTC.

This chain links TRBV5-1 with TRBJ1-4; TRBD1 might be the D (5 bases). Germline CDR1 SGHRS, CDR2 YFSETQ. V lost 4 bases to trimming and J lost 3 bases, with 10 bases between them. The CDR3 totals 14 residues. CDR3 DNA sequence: TGCGCCAGCAGCAAGGGACCGCCTAATGAAAAACTGTTTTTT. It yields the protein CASSKGPPNEKLFF.

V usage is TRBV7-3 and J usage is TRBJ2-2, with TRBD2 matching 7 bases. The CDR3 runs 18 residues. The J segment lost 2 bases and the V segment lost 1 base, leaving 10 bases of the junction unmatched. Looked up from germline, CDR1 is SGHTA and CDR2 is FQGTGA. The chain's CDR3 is CASSLRASGLSNTGELFF. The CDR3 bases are TGTGCCAGCAGCTTAAGGGCATCGGGACTATCTAACACCGGGGAGCTGTTTTTT.

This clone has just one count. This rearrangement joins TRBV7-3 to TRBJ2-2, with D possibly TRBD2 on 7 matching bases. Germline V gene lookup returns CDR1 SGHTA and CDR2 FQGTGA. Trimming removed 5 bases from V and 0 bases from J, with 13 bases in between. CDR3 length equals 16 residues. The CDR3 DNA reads TGTGCCAGCAGCCGCGGGGGCACCGCGAACACCGGGGAGCTGTTTTTT. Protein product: CASSRGGTANTGELFF.

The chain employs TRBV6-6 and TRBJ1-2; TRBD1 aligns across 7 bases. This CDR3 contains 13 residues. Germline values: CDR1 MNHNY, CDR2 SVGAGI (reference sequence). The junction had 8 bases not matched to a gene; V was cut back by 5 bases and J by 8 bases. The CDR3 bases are TGTGCCAGCAGTCCCGAGGGGGCGGGCGGCTACACCTTC. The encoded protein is CASSPEGAGGYTF.

CDR3 sequence (DNA): TGTGCCAGCTCATCCAACCGGGGCAGCTACGAGCAGTACTTC. Its protein product is CASSSNRGSYEQYF. This rearrangement joins TRBV18 to TRBJ2-7, with D perhaps TRBD1 or TRBD2 (5 bases each). In germline, CDR1 is KGHSH, CDR2 LQKENI. The CDR3 runs to 14 residues. With 5 bases removed from V and 3 bases from J, the gap between germline ends came to 14 bases. Full variable domain (remainder filled in from reference TRBV18 and TRBJ2-7): NAGVMQNPRHLVRRRGQEARLRCSPMKGHSHVYWYRQLPEEGLKFMVYLQKENIIDESGMPKERFSAEFPKEGPSILRIQQVVRGDSAAYFCASSSNRGSYEQYFGPGTRLTVT.